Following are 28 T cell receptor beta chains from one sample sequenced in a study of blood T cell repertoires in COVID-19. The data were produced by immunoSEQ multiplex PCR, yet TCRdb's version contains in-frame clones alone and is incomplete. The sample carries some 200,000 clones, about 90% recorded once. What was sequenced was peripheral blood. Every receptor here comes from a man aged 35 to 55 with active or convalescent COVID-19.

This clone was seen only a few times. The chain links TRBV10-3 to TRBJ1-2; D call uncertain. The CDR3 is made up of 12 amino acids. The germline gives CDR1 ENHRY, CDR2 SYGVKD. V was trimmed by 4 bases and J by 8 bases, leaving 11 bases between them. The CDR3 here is CAISAGPEGYTF. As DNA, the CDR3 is TGTGCCATCAGTGCAGGTCCTGAGGGCTACACCTTC.

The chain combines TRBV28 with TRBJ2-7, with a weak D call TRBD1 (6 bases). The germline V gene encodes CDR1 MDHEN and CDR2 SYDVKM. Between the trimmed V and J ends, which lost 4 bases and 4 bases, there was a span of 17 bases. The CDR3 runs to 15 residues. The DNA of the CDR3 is TGTGCCAGCAGTTCTAGGACAGCAAATGGGTACGAGCAGTACTTC. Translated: CASSSRTANGYEQYF. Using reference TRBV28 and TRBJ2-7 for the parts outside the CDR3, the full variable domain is DVKVTQSSRYLVKRTGEKVFLECVQDMDHENMFWYRQDPGLGLRLIYFSYDVKMKEKGDIPEGYSVSREKKERFSLILESASTNQTSMYLCASSSRTANGYEQYFGPGTRLTVT.

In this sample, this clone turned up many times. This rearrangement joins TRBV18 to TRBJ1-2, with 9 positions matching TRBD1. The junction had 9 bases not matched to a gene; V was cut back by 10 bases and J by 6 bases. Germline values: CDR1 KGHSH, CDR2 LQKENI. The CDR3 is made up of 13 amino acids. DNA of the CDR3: TGTGCCACCCTAAGGGACAGGGAGAATGGCTACACCTTC. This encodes CATLRDRENGYTF.

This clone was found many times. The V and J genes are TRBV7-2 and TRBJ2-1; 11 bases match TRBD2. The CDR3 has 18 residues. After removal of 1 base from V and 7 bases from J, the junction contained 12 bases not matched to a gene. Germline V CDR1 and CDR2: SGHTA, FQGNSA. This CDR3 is CASSLVSLLAGGSNEQFF. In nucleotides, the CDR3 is TGTGCCAGCAGCTTAGTAAGTCTCCTAGCGGGGGGTTCAAATGAGCAGTTCTTC.

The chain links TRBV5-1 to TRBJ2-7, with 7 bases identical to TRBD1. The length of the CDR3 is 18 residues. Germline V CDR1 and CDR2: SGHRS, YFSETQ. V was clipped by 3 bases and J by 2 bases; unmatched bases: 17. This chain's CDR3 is CASSSVDRAVGPTYEQYF. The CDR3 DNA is TGCGCCAGCAGCTCCGTAGACAGGGCGGTGGGGCCGACCTACGAGCAGTACTTC.

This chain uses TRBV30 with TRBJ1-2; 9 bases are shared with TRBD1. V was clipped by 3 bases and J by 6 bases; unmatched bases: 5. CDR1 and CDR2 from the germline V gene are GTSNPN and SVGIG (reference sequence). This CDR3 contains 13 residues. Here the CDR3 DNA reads TGTGCCTGGAGCCTGACAGGGGGGGATGGCTACACCTTC. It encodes CAWSLTGGDGYTF.

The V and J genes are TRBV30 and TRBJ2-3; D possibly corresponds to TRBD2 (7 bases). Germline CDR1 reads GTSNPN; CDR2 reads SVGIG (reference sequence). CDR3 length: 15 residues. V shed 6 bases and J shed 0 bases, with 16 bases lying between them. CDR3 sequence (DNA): TGTGCCTGCCCCAGAGAGGGGGGGAGCACAGATACGCAGTATTTT. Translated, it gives CACPREGGSTDTQYF.

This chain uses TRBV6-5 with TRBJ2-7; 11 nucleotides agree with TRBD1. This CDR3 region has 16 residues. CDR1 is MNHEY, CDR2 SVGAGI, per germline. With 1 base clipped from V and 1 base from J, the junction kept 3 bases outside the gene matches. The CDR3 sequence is CASSYYGTGGSYEQYF. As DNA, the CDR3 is TGTGCCAGCAGTTACTACGGGACAGGGGGTTCCTACGAGCAGTACTTC.

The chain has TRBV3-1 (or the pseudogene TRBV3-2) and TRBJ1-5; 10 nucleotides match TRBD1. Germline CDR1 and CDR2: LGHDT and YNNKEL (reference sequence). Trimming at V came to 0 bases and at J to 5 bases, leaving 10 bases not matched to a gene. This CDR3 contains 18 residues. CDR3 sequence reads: CASSQDIDRGRLDQPQHF. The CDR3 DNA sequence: TGTGCCAGCAGCCAAGATATTGACAGGGGGCGCTTGGATCAGCCCCAGCATTTT.

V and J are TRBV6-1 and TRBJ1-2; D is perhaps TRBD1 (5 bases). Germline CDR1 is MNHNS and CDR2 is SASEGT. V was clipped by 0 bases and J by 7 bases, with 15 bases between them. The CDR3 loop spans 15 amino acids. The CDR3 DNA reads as TGTGCCAGCAGTGAAGCGAACAGGCCCTGGTTTGGCTACACCTTC. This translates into CASSEANRPWFGYTF.

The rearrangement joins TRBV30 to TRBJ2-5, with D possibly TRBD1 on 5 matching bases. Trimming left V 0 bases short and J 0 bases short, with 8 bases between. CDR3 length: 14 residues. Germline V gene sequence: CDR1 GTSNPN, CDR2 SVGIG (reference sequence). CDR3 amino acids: CAWSVPGNQETQYF. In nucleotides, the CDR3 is TGTGCCTGGAGTGTACCAGGGAACCAAGAGACCCAGTACTTC. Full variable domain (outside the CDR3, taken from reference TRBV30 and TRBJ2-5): SQTIHQWPATLVQPVGSPLSLECTVEGTSNPNLYWYRQAAGRGLQLLFYSVGIGQISSEVPQNLSASRPQDRQFILSSKKLLLSDSGFYLCAWSVPGNQETQYFGPGTRLLVL.

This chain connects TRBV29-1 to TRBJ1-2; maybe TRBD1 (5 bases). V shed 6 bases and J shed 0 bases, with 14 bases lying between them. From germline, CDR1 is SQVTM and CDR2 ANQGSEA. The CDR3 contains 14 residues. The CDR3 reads CSVSLGGANYGYTF. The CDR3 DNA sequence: TGCAGCGTATCCCTGGGAGGGGCTAACTATGGCTACACCTTC.

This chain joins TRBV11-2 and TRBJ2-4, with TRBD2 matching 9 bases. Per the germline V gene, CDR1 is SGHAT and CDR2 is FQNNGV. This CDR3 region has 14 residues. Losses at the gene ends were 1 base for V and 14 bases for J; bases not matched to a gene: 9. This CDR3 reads CASSLVGSGGLKYF. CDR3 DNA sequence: TGTGCCAGCAGCTTAGTCGGGAGCGGGGGGCTTAAGTACTTC. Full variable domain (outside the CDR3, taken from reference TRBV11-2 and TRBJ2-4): EAGVAQSPRYKIIEKRQSVAFWCNPISGHATLYWYQQILGQGPKLLIQFQNNGVVDDSQLPKDRFSAERLKGVDSTLKIQPAKLEDSAVYLCASSLVGSGGLKYFGAGTRLSVL.

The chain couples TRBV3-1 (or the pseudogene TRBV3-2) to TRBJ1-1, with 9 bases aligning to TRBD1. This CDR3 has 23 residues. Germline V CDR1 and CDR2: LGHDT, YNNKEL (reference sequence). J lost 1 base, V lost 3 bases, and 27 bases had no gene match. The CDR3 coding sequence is TGTGCCAGCAGCCACTACTCCGGGGGGCCCTCCGGGACAGGGAGGGGAAGGAACACTGAAGCTTTCTTT. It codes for CASSHYSGGPSGTGRGRNTEAFF.

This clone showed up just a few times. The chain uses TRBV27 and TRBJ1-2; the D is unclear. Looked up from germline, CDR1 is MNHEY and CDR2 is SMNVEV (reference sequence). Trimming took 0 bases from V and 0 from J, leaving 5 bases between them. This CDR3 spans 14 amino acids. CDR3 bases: TGTGCCAGCAGTTTATCGGGCCCTAACTATGGCTACACCTTC. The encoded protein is CASSLSGPNYGYTF.

CDR3 DNA: TGTGCCAGTAGTATAGTTTGGACAGCTGACAATCAGCCCCAGCATTTT. Protein product: CASSIVWTADNQPQHF. The genes are TRBV19 and TRBJ1-5; the D gene is possibly TRBD1 (6 bases). Trimming stripped 1 base from V and 3 bases from J, with 13 bases between. The CDR3 is 16 residues long. The germline V gene has CDR1 LNHDA and CDR2 SQIVND (reference sequence).

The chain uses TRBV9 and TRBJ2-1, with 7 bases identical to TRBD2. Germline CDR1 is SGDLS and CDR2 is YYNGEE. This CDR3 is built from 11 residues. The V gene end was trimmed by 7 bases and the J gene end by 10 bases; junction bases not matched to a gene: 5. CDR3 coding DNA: TGTGCCAGCGGGGCCGGGGGGGAGCAGTTCTTC. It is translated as CASGAGGEQFF.

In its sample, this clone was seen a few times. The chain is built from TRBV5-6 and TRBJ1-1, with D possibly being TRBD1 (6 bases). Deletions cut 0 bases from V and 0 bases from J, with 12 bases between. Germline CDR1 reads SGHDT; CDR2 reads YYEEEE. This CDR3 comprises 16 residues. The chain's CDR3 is CASSLDMDSMNTEAFF. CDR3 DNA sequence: TGTGCCAGCAGCTTGGACATGGACAGTATGAACACTGAAGCTTTCTTT.

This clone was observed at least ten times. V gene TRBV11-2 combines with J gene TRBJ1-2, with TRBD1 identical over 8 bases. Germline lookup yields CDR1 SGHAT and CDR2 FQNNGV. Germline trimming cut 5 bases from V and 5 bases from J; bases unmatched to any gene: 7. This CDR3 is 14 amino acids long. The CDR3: CASSQQQGGYGYTF. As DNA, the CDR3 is TGTGCCAGCAGCCAACAACAGGGGGGGTATGGCTACACCTTC.

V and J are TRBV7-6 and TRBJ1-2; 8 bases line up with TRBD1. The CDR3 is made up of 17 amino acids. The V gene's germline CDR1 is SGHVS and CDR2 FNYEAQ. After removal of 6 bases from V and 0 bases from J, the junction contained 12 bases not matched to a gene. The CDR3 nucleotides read TGTGCCAGCAGTCCCCAAAGGACAGGGCATCCTAACTATGGCTACACCTTC. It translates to CASSPQRTGHPNYGYTF.

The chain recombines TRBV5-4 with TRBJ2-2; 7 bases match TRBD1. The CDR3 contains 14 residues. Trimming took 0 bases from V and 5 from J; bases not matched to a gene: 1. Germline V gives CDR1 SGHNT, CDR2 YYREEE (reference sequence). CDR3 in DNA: TGTGCCAGCAGCTTGGTACAGGGGACCGGGGAGCTGTTTTTT. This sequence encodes CASSLVQGTGELFF.

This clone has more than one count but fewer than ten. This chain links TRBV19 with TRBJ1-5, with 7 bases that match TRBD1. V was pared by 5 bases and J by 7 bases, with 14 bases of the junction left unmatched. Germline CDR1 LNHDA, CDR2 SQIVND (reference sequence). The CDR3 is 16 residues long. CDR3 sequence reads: CASSGDRGPGNQPQHF. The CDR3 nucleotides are TGTGCCAGTAGTGGGGATAGGGGGCCGGGGAACCAGCCCCAGCATTTT.

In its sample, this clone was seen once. The CDR3 bases are TGTGCCAGCAGCTCACCGGGACAAAAATATGGCTACACCTTC. This gives the protein CASSSPGQKYGYTF. The rearrangement joins TRBV6-5 to TRBJ1-2; D might be TRBD1 (6 bases). The germline V gene encodes CDR1 MNHEY and CDR2 SVGAGI. The CDR3 has 14 residues. V was pared by 6 bases and J by 5 bases, with 16 bases between.

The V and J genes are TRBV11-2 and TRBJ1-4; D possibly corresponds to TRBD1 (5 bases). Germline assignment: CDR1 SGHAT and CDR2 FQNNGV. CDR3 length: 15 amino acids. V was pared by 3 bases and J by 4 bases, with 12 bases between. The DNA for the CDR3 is TGTGCCAGCAGCTTTGGGGCAGAGTATAATGAAAAACTGTTTTTT. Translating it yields CASSFGAEYNEKLFF.

CDR3 sequence (DNA): TGTGCCAGCAGCGTAGGGGTCCGGGAAGAATACGAGCAGTACTTC. The encoded protein is CASSVGVREEYEQYF. V is TRBV9 and J is TRBJ2-7; D may be TRBD2 (5 bases). The CDR3 is 15 residues long. Germline CDR1 SGDLS, CDR2 YYNGEE. V was cut by 0 bases and J by 4 bases, with 14 bases left in between.

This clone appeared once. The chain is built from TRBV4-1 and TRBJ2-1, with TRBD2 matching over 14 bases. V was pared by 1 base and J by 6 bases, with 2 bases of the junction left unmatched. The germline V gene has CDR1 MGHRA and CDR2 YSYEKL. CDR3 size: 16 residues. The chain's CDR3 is CASSQGLAGGLNEQFF. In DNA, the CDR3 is TGCGCCAGCAGCCAAGGACTAGCGGGGGGGCTCAATGAGCAGTTCTTC.

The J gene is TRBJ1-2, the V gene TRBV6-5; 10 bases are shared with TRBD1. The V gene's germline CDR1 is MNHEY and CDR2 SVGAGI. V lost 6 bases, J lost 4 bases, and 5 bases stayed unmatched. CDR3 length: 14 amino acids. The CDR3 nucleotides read TGTGCCAGCAGGGGACAGGGGATCGGCTATGGCTACACCTTC. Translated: CASRGQGIGYGYTF.

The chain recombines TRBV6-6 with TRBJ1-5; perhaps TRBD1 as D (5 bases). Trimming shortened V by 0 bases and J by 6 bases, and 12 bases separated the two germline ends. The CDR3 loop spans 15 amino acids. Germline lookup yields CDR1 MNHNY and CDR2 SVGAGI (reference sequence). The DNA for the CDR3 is TGTGCCAGCAGTTACTCGGGGGGGGAAAGTCAGCCCCAGCATTTT. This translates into CASSYSGGESQPQHF.